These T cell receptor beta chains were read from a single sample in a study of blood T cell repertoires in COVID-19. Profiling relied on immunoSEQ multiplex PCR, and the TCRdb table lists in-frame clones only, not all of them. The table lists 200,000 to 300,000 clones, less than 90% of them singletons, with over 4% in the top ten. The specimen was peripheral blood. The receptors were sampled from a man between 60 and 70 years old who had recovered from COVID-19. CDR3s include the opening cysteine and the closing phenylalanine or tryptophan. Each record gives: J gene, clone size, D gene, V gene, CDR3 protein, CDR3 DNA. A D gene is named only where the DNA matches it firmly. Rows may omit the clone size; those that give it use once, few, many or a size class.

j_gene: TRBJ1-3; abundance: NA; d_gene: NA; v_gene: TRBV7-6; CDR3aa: CASSLSPAGGNTIYF; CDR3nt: TGTGCCAGCAGTCTGTCACCGGCGGGTGGAAACACCATATATTTT
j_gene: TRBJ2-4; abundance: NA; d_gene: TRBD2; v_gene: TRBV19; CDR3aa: CASSIPGGGNIQYF; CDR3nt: TGTGCCAGTAGTATCCCTGGGGGGGGAAACATTCAGTACTTC
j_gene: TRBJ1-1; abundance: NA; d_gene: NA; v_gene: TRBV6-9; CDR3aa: CASSQTQGMNTEAFF; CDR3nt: TGTGCCAGCAGCCAAACCCAGGGGATGAACACTGAAGCTTTCTTT
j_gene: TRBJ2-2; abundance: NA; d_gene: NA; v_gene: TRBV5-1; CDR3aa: CASSLVAGELFF; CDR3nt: TGCGCCAGCAGCTTGGTCGCCGGGGAGCTGTTTTTT
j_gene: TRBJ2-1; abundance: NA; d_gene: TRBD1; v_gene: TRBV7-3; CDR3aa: CASSSRQGEQFF; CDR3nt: TGTGCCAGCAGCTCGCGACAGGGGGAGCAGTTCTTC
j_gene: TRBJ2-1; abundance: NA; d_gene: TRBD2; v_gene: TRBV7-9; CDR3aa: CASSLGTSGAQEQFF; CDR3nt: TGTGCCAGCAGCTTAGGGACTAGCGGGGCACAAGAGCAGTTCTTC
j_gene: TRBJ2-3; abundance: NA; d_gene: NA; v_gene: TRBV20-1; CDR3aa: CSASLLDTQYF; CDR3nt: TGCAGTGCTTCCCTGTTGGATACGCAGTATTTT
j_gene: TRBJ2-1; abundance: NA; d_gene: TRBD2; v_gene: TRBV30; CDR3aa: CACTPGLGSYNEQFF; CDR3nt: TGTGCCTGCACCCCGGGACTAGGATCCTACAATGAGCAGTTCTTC
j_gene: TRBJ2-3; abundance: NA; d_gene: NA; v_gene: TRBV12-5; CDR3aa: CASGLDWRGDTQYF; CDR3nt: TGTGCTAGTGGTTTAGACTGGAGAGGAGATACGCAGTATTTT
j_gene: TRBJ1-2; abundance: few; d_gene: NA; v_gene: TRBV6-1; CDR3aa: CASSEAGHAYGYTF; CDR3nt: TGTGCCAGCAGTGAGGCCGGACACGCCTATGGCTACACCTTC
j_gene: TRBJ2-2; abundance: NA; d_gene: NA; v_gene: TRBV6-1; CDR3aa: CASSEGTPNTGELFF; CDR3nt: TGTGCCAGCAGTGAAGGGACACCTAACACCGGGGAGCTGTTTTTT
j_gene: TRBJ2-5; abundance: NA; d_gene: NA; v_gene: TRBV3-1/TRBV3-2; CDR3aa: CASSQAPQETQYF; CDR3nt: TGTGCCAGCAGCCAAGCCCCGCAAGAGACCCAGTACTTC
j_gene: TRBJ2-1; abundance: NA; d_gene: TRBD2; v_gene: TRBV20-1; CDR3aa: CSALLAGRMFF; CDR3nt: TGCAGTGCCTTACTAGCGGGGAGAATGTTCTTC
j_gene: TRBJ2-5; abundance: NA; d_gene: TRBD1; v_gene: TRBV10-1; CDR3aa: CASSAQIGTAQETQYF; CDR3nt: TGCGCCAGCAGTGCCCAGATTGGGACAGCCCAAGAGACCCAGTACTTC
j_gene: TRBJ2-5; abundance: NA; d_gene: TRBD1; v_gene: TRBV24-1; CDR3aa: CATSDPGTGQETQYF; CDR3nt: TGTGCCACCAGTGATCCCGGGACAGGCCAAGAGACCCAGTACTTC
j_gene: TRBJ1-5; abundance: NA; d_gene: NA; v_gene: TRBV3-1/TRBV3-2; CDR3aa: CASSQDGGRGNQPQHF; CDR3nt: TGTGCCAGCAGCCAAGACGGAGGGAGAGGCAATCAGCCCCAGCATTTT
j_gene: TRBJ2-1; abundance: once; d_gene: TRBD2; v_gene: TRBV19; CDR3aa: CASSIGGSGAYNEQFF; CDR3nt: TGTGCCAGTAGTATAGGCGGTAGCGGGGCCTACAATGAGCAGTTCTTC
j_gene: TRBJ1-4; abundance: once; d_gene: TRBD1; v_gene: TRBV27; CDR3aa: CASSRTGQGKEKLFF; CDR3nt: TGTGCCAGCAGCAGAACGGGACAGGGGAAGGAAAAACTGTTTTTT
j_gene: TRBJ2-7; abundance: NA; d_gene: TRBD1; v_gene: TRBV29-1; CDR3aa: CSVDRGNDEQYF; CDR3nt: TGCAGCGTAGACAGGGGCAACGACGAGCAGTACTTC
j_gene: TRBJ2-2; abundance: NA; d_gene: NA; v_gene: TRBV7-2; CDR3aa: CASSLGAFGELFF; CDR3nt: TGTGCCAGCAGCTTAGGGGCCTTCGGGGAGCTGTTTTTT
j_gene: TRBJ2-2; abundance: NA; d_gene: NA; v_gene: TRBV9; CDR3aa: CASSVALRGYREGNTGELFF; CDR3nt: TGTGCCAGCAGCGTAGCTCTCAGGGGCTACAGGGAGGGGAACACCGGGGAGCTGTTTTTT
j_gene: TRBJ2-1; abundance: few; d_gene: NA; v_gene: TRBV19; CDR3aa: CASSMFGASSYNEQFF; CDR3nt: TGTGCCAGTAGTATGTTTGGGGCGAGCTCCTACAATGAGCAGTTCTTC
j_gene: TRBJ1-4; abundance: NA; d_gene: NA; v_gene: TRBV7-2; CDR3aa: CASSLPTTATNEKLFF; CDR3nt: TGTGCCAGCAGCTTACCCACAACAGCAACTAATGAAAAACTGTTTTTT
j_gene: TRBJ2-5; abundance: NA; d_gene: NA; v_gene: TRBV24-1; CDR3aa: CATSDLVSPETQYF; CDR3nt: TGTGCCACCAGTGATTTGGTCTCTCCCGAGACCCAGTACTTC
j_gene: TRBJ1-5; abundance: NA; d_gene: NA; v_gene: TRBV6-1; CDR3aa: CASSEIGQDNQPQHF; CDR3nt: TGTGCCAGCAGTGAAATAGGTCAGGACAATCAGCCCCAGCATTTT
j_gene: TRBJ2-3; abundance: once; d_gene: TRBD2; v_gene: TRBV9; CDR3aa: CASSVGGTSMDTQYF; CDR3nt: TGTGCCAGCAGCGTAGGAGGGACTAGTATGGATACGCAGTATTTT
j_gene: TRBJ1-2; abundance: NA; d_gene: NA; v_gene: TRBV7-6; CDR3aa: CASSLPWGGYTF; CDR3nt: TGTGCCAGCAGCTTACCTTGGGGCGGCTACACCTTC
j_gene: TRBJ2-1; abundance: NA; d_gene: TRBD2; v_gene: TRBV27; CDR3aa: CASSLLGLAGGPSDEQFF; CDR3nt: TGTGCCAGCAGTTTACTGGGACTAGCGGGGGGGCCCTCGGATGAGCAGTTCTTC
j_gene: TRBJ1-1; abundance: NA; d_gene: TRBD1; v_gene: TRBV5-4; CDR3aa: CASSHPRLDRSDTEAFF; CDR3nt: TGTGCCAGCAGCCACCCGCGGCTGGACAGGAGCGACACTGAAGCTTTCTTT
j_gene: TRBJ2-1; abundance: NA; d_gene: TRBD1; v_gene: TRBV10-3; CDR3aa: CAISESVGQGHNEQFF; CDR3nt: TGTGCCATCAGTGAGTCGGTTGGACAGGGCCACAATGAGCAGTTCTTC
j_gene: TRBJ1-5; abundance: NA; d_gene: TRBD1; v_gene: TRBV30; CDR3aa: CAWSPTGINQPQHF; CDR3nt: TGTGCCTGGAGTCCGACAGGGATCAATCAGCCCCAGCATTTT
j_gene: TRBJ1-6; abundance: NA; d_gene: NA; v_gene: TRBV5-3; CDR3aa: CARSLLRGNPPWSSYNSPLHF; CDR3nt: TGTGCCAGAAGCTTGCTTCGGGGGAACCCACCATGGAGCTCCTATAATTCACCCCTCCACTTT
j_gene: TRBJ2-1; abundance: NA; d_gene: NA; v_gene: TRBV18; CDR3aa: CASSPGRGVDEQFF; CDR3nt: TGTGCCAGCTCACCAGGCAGGGGAGTGGATGAGCAGTTCTTC
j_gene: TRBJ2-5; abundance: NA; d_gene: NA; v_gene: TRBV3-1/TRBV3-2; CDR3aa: CASSHEERGLQETQYF; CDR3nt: TGTGCCAGCAGCCATGAAGAGAGGGGACTTCAAGAGACCCAGTACTTC
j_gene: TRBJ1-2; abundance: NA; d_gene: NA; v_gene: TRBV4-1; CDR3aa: CASSQEEGYGYTF; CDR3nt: TGCGCCAGCAGCCAAGAGGAGGGCTATGGCTACACCTTC
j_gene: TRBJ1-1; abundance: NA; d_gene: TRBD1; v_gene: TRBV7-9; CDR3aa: CASSSFGQGGLGTEAFF; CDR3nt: TGTGCCAGCAGCTCATTCGGACAGGGTGGATTAGGCACTGAAGCTTTCTTT
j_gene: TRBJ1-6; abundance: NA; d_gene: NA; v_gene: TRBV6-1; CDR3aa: CASSEVGTRHNSPLHF; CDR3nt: TGTGCCAGCAGTGAAGTGGGGACACGTCATAATTCACCCCTCCACTTT
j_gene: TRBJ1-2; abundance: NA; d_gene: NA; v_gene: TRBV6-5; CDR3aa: CASFYRTFGYTF; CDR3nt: TGTGCCAGCTTTTACAGGACCTTCGGCTACACCTTC
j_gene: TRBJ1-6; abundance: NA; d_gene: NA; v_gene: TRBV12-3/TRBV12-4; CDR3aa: CASSPSRDSPLHF; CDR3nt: TGTGCCAGCAGTCCCTCGAGAGATTCACCCCTCCACTTT
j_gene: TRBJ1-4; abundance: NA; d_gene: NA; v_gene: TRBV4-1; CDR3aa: CASSQADRNNEKLFF; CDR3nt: TGCGCCAGCAGCCAAGCTGACAGGAATAATGAAAAACTGTTTTTT
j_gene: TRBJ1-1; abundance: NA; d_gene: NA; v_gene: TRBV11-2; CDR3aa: CASSPGTVNTEAFF; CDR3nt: TGTGCCAGCAGCCCCGGGACTGTGAACACTGAAGCTTTCTTT
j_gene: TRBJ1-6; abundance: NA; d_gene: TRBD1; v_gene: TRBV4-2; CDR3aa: CASSQEGQGHSPLHF; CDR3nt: TGTGCCAGCAGCCAAGAAGGACAGGGCCATTCACCCCTCCACTTT